This is a list of T cell receptor beta chains from one sample in a study of T cell responses to AZD1222 COVID-19 vaccine. Sequencing was performed with immunoSEQ multiplex PCR; in TCRdb, only in-frame clones are kept and a portion is missing. The sample contains about 210,000 clones, 80% to 95% of which appear only once. Sequenced here: peripheral blood, sampled on day 0 of AZD1222 vaccination. Every receptor here comes from an adult in good health. Both conserved end residues are part of each CDR3. Each record gives: J gene, clone size, V gene, D gene, CDR3 protein, CDR3 DNA. A D gene is named only where the DNA matches it firmly. Clone size appears in some rows only: once, few, many, or a class for an expanded clone.

TRBJ1-2 | - | TRBV30 | - | CAWSEAGSNYGYTF | TGTGCCTGGAGTGAGGCAGGGAGTAACTATGGCTACACCTTC
TRBJ2-5 | - | TRBV7-8 | - | CASSLRDHVSPETQYF | TGTGCCAGCAGCCTGAGGGACCACGTTTCGCCAGAGACCCAGTACTTC
TRBJ2-7 | - | TRBV18 | - | CASSPMQGSPGGEQYF | TGTGCCAGCTCACCCATGCAGGGGTCCCCAGGAGGCGAGCAGTACTTC
TRBJ1-3 | - | TRBV7-8 | - | CASTPRQDLSGNTIYF | TGTGCCAGCACCCCTCGTCAGGACCTCTCTGGAAACACCATATATTTT
TRBJ1-6 | - | TRBV2 | - | CASPPQDGRNSPLHF | TGTGCCAGCCCCCCCCAGGACGGAAGAAATTCACCCCTCCACTTT
TRBJ1-5 | - | TRBV2 | - | CASVEWGIGQPQHF | TGTGCCAGCGTGGAGTGGGGTATAGGGCAGCCCCAGCATTTT
TRBJ1-2 | - | TRBV7-6 | - | CASSLGTRRKKNYGYTF | TGTGCCAGCAGCTTAGGCACCAGGCGAAAAAAAAACTATGGCTACACCTTC
TRBJ1-4 | few | TRBV5-4 | TRBD1 | CASSPDRGITGEKLFF | TGTGCCAGCAGCCCCGACAGGGGGATTACTGGTGAAAAACTGTTTTTT
TRBJ1-5 | - | TRBV30 | - | CAWTPRGDQPQHF | TGTGCCTGGACCCCCAGGGGAGACCAGCCCCAGCATTTT
TRBJ1-5 | - | TRBV6-2/TRBV6-3 | - | CASSLVGNQPQHF | TGTGCCAGCAGTTTAGTGGGCAATCAGCCCCAGCATTTT
TRBJ1-2 | - | TRBV20-1 | - | CSASRVTGYTF | TGCAGTGCTTCGAGGGTTACTGGCTACACCTTC
TRBJ2-5 | - | TRBV6-5 | TRBD1 | CASSMTGWETQYF | TGTGCCAGCAGTATGACAGGGTGGGAGACCCAGTACTTC
TRBJ2-2 | once | TRBV12-3/TRBV12-4 | TRBD1 | CASSPGGLGELFF | TGTGCCAGCAGCCCAGGGGGCCTCGGGGAGCTGTTTTTT
TRBJ2-7 | - | TRBV12-3/TRBV12-4 | TRBD1 | CASSPDREQYF | TGTGCCAGCAGCCCTGACAGGGAGCAATACTTC
TRBJ1-2 | - | TRBV6-6 | - | CASSRILGGRDGYTF | TGTGCCAGCAGCCGAATACTTGGGGGCAGGGATGGCTACACCTTC
TRBJ2-2 | - | TRBV10-3 | - | CAISGVWGVTGELFF | TGTGCCATCAGTGGGGTGTGGGGGGTCACCGGGGAGCTGTTTTTT
TRBJ2-6 | - | TRBV5-6 | - | CASSLGVGNSGANVLTF | TGTGCCAGCAGCTTGGGGGTAGGGAACTCTGGGGCCAACGTCCTGACTTTC
TRBJ2-3 | - | TRBV3-1/TRBV3-2 | - | CASSLLFVGTDTQYF | TGTGCCAGCAGCCTTCTGTTCGTGGGAACAGATACGCAGTATTTT
TRBJ2-3 | - | TRBV2 | - | CASSESVWGNTDTQYF | TGTGCCAGCAGTGAATCGGTTTGGGGGAACACAGATACGCAGTATTTT
TRBJ1-2 | - | TRBV28 | TRBD1 | CASSLTGGGRGYTF | TGTGCCAGCAGTTTGACAGGGGGAGGTCGTGGCTACACCTTC
TRBJ1-5 | - | TRBV7-8 | - | CASSLARVGSYSNQPQHF | TGTGCCAGCAGCTTAGCACGTGTTGGGTCCTATAGCAATCAGCCCCAGCATTTT
TRBJ2-7 | once | TRBV9 | TRBD2 | CASSASGGPEQYF | TGTGCCAGCAGCGCTAGCGGGGGACCCGAGCAGTACTTC
TRBJ2-2 | - | TRBV7-9 | - | CASTSSAANTGELFF | TGTGCCAGCACCTCCTCGGCGGCGAACACCGGGGAGCTGTTTTTT
TRBJ1-5 | once | TRBV10-3 | - | CAISPGTGYSNQPQHF | TGTGCCATCAGTCCTGGGACGGGATATAGCAATCAGCCCCAGCATTTT
TRBJ2-5 | - | TRBV2 | - | CASSAGTRRTWETQYF | TGTGCCAGCAGTGCGGGAACCAGAAGGACATGGGAGACCCAGTACTTC
TRBJ1-6 | - | TRBV28 | - | CATGETVGNNSPLHF | TGTGCCACCGGCGAGACCGTAGGGAATAATTCACCCCTCCACTTT
TRBJ1-1 | - | TRBV9 | - | CASEGVGARGTEAFF | TGTGCCAGCGAGGGGGTCGGGGCTCGAGGCACTGAAGCTTTCTTT
TRBJ1-1 | once | TRBV24-1 | - | CATSDGGYTEAFF | TGTGCCACCAGTGATGGGGGATACACTGAAGCTTTCTTT
TRBJ1-6 | - | TRBV6-2/TRBV6-3 | TRBD1 | CASSQQTGGGNSPLHF | TGTGCCAGCAGTCAACAGACAGGGGGTGGTAATTCACCCCTCCACTTT
TRBJ1-1 | - | TRBV12-3/TRBV12-4 | - | CASRAGETSEAFF | TGTGCCAGCAGGGCCGGGGAAACCAGTGAAGCTTTCTTT
TRBJ1-4 | once | TRBV2 | - | CASSEEQNEKLFF | TGTGCCAGCAGTGAAGAACAGAATGAAAAACTGTTTTTT
TRBJ1-4 | - | TRBV5-4 | - | CASRSSDTSNEKLFF | TGTGCCAGCAGATCCTCGGACACAAGTAATGAAAAACTGTTTTTT
TRBJ2-1 | - | TRBV6-2/TRBV6-3 | - | CASSLITGNQFF | TGTGCCAGCAGCCTTATAACAGGGAACCAGTTCTTC
TRBJ2-1 | - | TRBV27 | - | CASSLLWRRDEQFF | TGTGCCAGCAGTTTACTTTGGAGGCGGGATGAGCAGTTCTTC